These 14 T cell receptor beta chains were all obtained from the same sample, sequenced in a study of T cells in Graves' hyperthyroidism and ophthalmopathy. Amplified TCR beta CDR3 regions came from RNA transcripts. The primer set for the first-round RT-PCR of the TCR CDR3 was HTBI. TCRdb ran MiXCR on the multiplex PCR reads and lists one entry per CDR3 protein. The table shows 450,000 to 700,000 distinct CDR3 sequences, with around 42% occurring only once. Material for sequencing was peripheral blood or thyroid tissue (not recorded which). The receptors here all came from an adult woman with Graves' disease, either hyperthyroidism or ophthalmopathy (not recorded which).

This clonotype was recorded at least ten times. The chain recombines TRBV11-2 with TRBJ2-7; maybe TRBD1 (7 bases). V lost 7 bases and J 2 bases, leaving 15 bases between the germline ends. Germline-derived CDR1 and CDR2 are SGHAT and FQNNGV. The CDR3 sequence is 14 residues long. The CDR3 loop is CASTVGGGAYEQYF. CDR3 sequence (DNA): TGTGCCAGCACCGTAGGAGGGGGCGCCTACGAGCAGTACTTC.

The chain is built from TRBV12-1 and TRBJ2-5; the table gives TRBD1 as D, unverified against the DNA. TRBV12-1 is a listed pseudogene. The CDR3 has 16 amino acids. CDR3 nucleotide sequence: TGTGCCAGCAGCGTTGAAGTGGGGGAGACCCAAGAGACCCAGTACTTC. Protein: CASSVEVGETQETQYF.

J is TRBJ1-2 and V is TRBV6-1, with a possible D match to TRBD1 (5 bases). The CDR3 runs 14 residues. Trimming removed 6 bases at V and 7 bases at J, with 18 bases between. Germline assignment: CDR1 MNHNS and CDR2 SASEGT. The CDR3 nucleotides are TGTGCCAGCAGCAGCCTGGGACGACTGGTTGGCTACACCTTC. This encodes CASSSLGRLVGYTF.

The rearrangement joins TRBV10-3 to TRBJ1-1, with D tentatively TRBD1 (5 bases). Deletions cut 7 bases from V and 3 bases from J, with 12 bases between. Germline V gives CDR1 ENHRY, CDR2 SYGVKD. The CDR3 spans 13 residues. This chain's CDR3 is CAITSGSDTEAFF. CDR3 coding DNA: TGTGCCATCACATCAGGGTCGGACACTGAAGCTTTCTTT.

The genes are TRBV20-1 and TRBJ2-5; TRBD1 is a possible D gene (5 bases). The CDR3 consists of 14 residues. From germline, CDR1 is DFQATT and CDR2 SNEGSKA (reference sequence). Trimming cost V 0 bases and J 5 bases, with 13 bases left between them. CDR3 nucleotides: TGCAGTGCTAGAGAGGAACAGGCCCTGGAGACCCAGTACTTC. It codes for CSAREEQALETQYF.

This sequence joins TRBV29-1 and TRBJ2-6, with D perhaps matching TRBD2 (5 bases). The CDR3 runs 11 residues. Germline CDR1 reads SQVTM; CDR2 reads ANQGSEA. The V gene lost 5 bases and the J gene lost 15 bases, with 14 bases spanning the gap. The CDR3 coding sequence is TGCAGCGTTATATTGGACTTAGGCCTGACTTTC. It yields the protein CSVILDLGLTF.

The chain is built from TRBV15 and TRBJ2-5, with 7 bases lining up with TRBD1. Germline-derived CDR1 and CDR2 are LNHNV and YYDKDF (reference sequence). V shed 0 bases, J shed 9 bases, and the junction held 16 bases outside the gene matches. The CDR3 extends over 17 amino acids. CDR3 nucleotides: TGTGCCACCAGCAGAGAGAGGACAGGCTTTAGCAATCAGCCCCAGTACTTC. This translates into CATSRERTGFSNQPQYF.

The gene calls are TRBV5-1 and TRBJ2-5, with TRBD2 matching 13 bases. Losses at the gene ends were 4 bases for V and 3 bases for J; bases not matched to a gene: 3. CDR1 and CDR2 from the germline V gene are SGHRS and YFSETQ. This CDR3 spans 15 amino acids. CDR3 in DNA: TGCGCCAGCAGCACTAGCGGGAGGGCCGAAGAGACCCAGTACTTC. Its translation: CASSTSGRAEETQYF. Full variable domain (missing parts from reference TRBV5-1 and TRBJ2-5): KAGVTQTPRYLIKTRGQQVTLSCSPISGHRSVSWYQQTPGQGLQFLFEYFSETQRNKGNFPGRFSGRQFSNSRSEMNVSTLELGDSALYLCASSTSGRAEETQYFGPGTRLLVL.

This clonotype was counted ten times or more. The rearrangement uses TRBV7-8 and TRBJ2-6, with 7 bases fitting TRBD1. The CDR3 consists of 19 residues. Germline loops: CDR1 SGHVS, CDR2 FQNEAQ. The junction had 11 bases not matched to a gene; V was cut back by 2 bases and J by 1 base. In nucleotides, the CDR3 is TGTGCCAGCAGCTTACAAGAGGGGACAGCCCTATCTGGGGCCAACGTCCTGACTTTC. Translation: CASSLQEGTALSGANVLTF.

This clonotype was picked up many times. V and J are TRBV12-3 or TRBV12-4 and TRBJ2-7; 9 positions agree with TRBD2. The trim removed 7 bases at V and 7 bases at J, leaving 20 bases unmatched. The CDR3 sequence is 17 residues long. CDR3 residues: CASTLQTAGGNEDEQYF. The CDR3 DNA reads TGTGCCAGCACCCTACAGACGGCGGGGGGGAACGAGGATGAGCAGTACTTC.

Many counts were recorded for this clonotype. This chain joins TRBV7-3 and TRBJ1-2; the match to TRBD1 covers 8 bases. From germline, CDR1 is SGHTA and CDR2 FQGTGA. There are 13 residues in the CDR3. J gave up 6 bases and V 4 bases, and 4 bases lay outside the gene matches. CDR3 coding DNA: TGTGCCAGCAGCTCTGGACAGGGTGATGGCTACACCTTC. Its translation is CASSSGQGDGYTF.

The rearrangement links TRBV5-8 to TRBJ1-1; D remains unclear. Germline V lookup: CDR1 SGHTS, CDR2 YDEGEE. V lost 1 base and J lost 7, with 5 bases in between. There are 11 residues in the CDR3. The CDR3 reads CASSLRDEAFF. The CDR3 region has the DNA TGTGCCAGCAGCTTGAGGGATGAAGCTTTCTTT.

This clonotype was seen repeatedly, ten times or more. Relative to the germline gene, one junction end is altered; a read error may explain this. The J gene is TRBJ1-2, the V gene TRBV7-9, with 7 nucleotides matching TRBD1. Looked up from germline, CDR1 is SEHNR and CDR2 is FQNEAQ (reference sequence). The CDR3 is made up of 12 amino acids. The CDR3: CASSLEGGGYTF. The DNA of the CDR3 is TGCGCCAGCAGCTTGGAAGGGGGCGGCTACACCTTC.

This clonotype was seen a handful of times. A read error may explain this, as a much larger clone is one base away. The genes are TRBV25-1 and TRBJ2-7; D gene ambiguous. The ends were cut back, 6 bases at V and 7 bases at J, with 28 bases in the middle. Germline V lookup: CDR1 MGHDK, CDR2 SYGVNS. CDR3 size: 17 residues. The CDR3 bases are TGTGCCAGCAGCGCCCGTGTGGCGGCCCATTGGCTGTCAGAGCAGTACTTC. Its translation: CASSARVAAHWLSEQYF.